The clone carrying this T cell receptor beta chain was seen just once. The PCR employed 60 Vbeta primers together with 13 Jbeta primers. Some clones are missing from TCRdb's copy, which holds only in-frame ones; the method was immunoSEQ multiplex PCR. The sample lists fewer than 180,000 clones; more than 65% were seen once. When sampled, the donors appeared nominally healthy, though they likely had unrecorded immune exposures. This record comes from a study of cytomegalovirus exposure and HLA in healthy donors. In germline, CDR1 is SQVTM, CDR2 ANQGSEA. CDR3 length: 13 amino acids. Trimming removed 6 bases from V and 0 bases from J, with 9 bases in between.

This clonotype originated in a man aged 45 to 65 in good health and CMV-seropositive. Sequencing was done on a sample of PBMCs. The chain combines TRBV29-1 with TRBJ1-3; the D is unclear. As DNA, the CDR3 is TGCAGCGTGGAGGAGGGCTCTGGAAACACCATATATTTT. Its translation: CSVEEGSGNTIYF. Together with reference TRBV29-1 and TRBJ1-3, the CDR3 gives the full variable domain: SAVISQKPSRDICQRGTSLTIQCQVDSQVTMMFWYRQQPGQSLTLIATANQGSEATYESGFVIDKFPISRPNLTFSTLTVSNMSPEDSSIYLCSVEEGSGNTIYFGEGSWLTVV.